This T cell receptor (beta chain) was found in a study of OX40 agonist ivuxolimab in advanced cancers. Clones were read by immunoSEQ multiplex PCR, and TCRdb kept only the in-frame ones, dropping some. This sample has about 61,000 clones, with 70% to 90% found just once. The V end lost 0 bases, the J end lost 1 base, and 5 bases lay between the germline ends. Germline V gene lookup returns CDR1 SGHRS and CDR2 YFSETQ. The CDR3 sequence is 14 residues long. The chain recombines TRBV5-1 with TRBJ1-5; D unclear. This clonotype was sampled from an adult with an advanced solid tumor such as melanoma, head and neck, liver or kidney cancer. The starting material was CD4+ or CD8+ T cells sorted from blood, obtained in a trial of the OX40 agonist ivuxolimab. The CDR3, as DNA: TGCGCCAGCAGCTTGGACACGAGCAATCAGCCCCAGCATTTT. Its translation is CASSLDTSNQPQHF.